In its sample, the clone carrying this T cell receptor (beta chain) was seen a few times. What it recognizes is unknown. The junction had 5 bases not matched to a gene; V was cut back by 1 base and J by 8 bases. Germline V gene lookup returns CDR1 SGHTA and CDR2 FQGTGA. The CDR3 consists of 15 residues. Using a J-beta primer mix together with a sample-barcoded 5' primer, a second PCR was run for about 6 to 11 cycles. TCRdb ran MiXCR on the 5' RACE reads and lists one entry per CDR3 protein. The table has 780,000 or so distinct CDR3 sequences, 25% seen once; the top ten hold more than 3%. This specimen belongs to a study of blood T cells in healthy people across ages. Study-level background: Per every two T cells, about one barcoded beta molecule was captured by template switching. Findings and caveats of the study: Older individuals had lower TCR beta diversity per million T cells (the decline was roughly linear).

These data also formed part of another study, on T cells of mothers and their children. That investigation notes: Slightly higher but non-significant overlap marked related mother-child pairs versus unrelated pairs.

The gene calls are TRBV7-3 and TRBJ1-6; 7 bases line up with TRBD1. Sequencing used blood. The clonotype was recovered from a boy between 5 and 17 years old in good health. Here the CDR3 reads CASSLIGGEDSPLHF. The DNA of the CDR3 is TGTGCCAGCAGCTTAATAGGGGGCGAAGATTCACCCCTCCACTTT. Full variable domain (remainder filled in from reference TRBV7-3 and TRBJ1-6): GAGVSQTPSNKVTEKGKYVELRCDPISGHTALYWYRQSLGQGPEFLIYFQGTGAADDSGLPNDRFFAVRPEGSVSTLKIQRTERGDSAVYLCASSLIGGEDSPLHFGNGTRLTVT.